The 12 T cell receptor beta chains listed next were all sequenced from one sample in a study of vaccination effects on CD4 cells after COVID-19. Within the ViraFEST assay, antigen-specific CD4+ T cells underwent expansion with viral peptide pools prior to sequencing. Once cultured for 10 to 11 days, the cells underwent separation to obtain CD4+ T cells. Two-dose vaccination with either BNT162b2 or mRNA-1273 was given to the participants. Their specific antigens are unknown. Using immunoSEQ multiplex PCR, the repertoire was profiled, and TCRdb retains in-frame clones only, with some absent. The table lists around 65,000 clones, 73% of them singletons. Sequenced here: CD4+ T cells from PBMCs cultured with HCoV-229E spike peptides, sampled after COVID-19 vaccination. The receptors shown here come from a human donor who received a COVID-19 vaccine.

The chain uses TRBV5-4 and TRBJ2-1, with 9 bases identical to TRBD2. V shed 0 bases, J shed 7 bases, and the junction held 8 bases outside the gene matches. The CDR3 is 16 amino acids. Germline V gene sequence: CDR1 SGHNT, CDR2 YYREEE (reference sequence). The CDR3 here is CASSLGGGALVNEQFF. DNA for the CDR3: TGTGCCAGCAGCTTGGGCGGGGGGGCCTTAGTGAATGAGCAGTTCTTC.

The gene calls are TRBV7-2 and TRBJ1-4; no clear D. The CDR3 consists of 15 residues. The germline V gene has CDR1 SGHTA and CDR2 FQGNSA. Trimming removed 0 bases at V and 7 bases at J, with 12 bases between. CDR3 sequence reads: CASSLAPGLGEKLFF. The DNA of the CDR3 is TGTGCCAGCAGCTTAGCGCCAGGCCTGGGTGAAAAACTGTTTTTT.

The rearrangement links TRBV4-2 to TRBJ2-3, with 8 bases matching TRBD2. This CDR3 has 19 amino acids. Germline V gene data show CDR1 as LGHNA and CDR2 as YNFKEQ. V gave up 1 base and J gave up 8 bases; unmatched junction bases: 20. The CDR3 bases are TGTGCCAGCAGCCAAGTACTTTGGCGGGGGGAATTGAGCTGGGGTACGCAGTATTTT. It is translated as CASSQVLWRGELSWGTQYF.

CDR3 DNA sequence: TGTGCCAGCAGCCAAACAGGACGCTCTGGAAACACCATATATTTT. The encoded protein is CASSQTGRSGNTIYF. The genes are TRBV3-1 (or the pseudogene TRBV3-2) and TRBJ1-3; D might be TRBD1 (5 bases). The germline gives CDR1 LGHDT, CDR2 YNNKEL (reference sequence). V gave up 2 bases and J gave up 0 bases, with 8 bases separating them. CDR3 size: 15 residues.

This clone was detected only a few times. The V gene is TRBV19, the J gene TRBJ1-1; D gene uncertain. The V gene's germline CDR1 is LNHDA and CDR2 SQIVND (reference sequence). This CDR3 is 14 amino acids long. V was pared by 10 bases and J by 1 base, with 16 bases between. The CDR3 here is CATDPGQPNTEAFF. In DNA form, the CDR3 reads TGTGCCACAGACCCCGGCCAGCCGAACACTGAAGCTTTCTTT.

This clone appeared once. J is TRBJ2-5 and V is TRBV24-1, with 10 nucleotides matching TRBD2. Looked up from germline, CDR1 is KGHDR and CDR2 is SFDVKD. J gave up 3 bases and V 9 bases, and 9 bases lay outside the gene matches. The CDR3 totals 15 residues. The CDR3 DNA follows: TGTGCCACCGGGGTAGCGGGGGGTACCAAAGAGACCCAGTACTTC. It encodes CATGVAGGTKETQYF.

This clone has a handful of counts. This rearrangement joins TRBV15 to TRBJ1-2; D might be TRBD1 (6 bases). V was pared by 1 base and J by 8 bases, with 14 bases between. This CDR3 is 14 amino acids long. Germline V gene sequence: CDR1 LNHNV, CDR2 YYDKDF (reference sequence). CDR3 in DNA: TGTGCCACCAGCAGAGGCCGGGACAATCGAGGCTACACCTTC. As protein: CATSRGRDNRGYTF.

The genes are TRBV5-1 and TRBJ2-7, with 7 bases aligning to TRBD1. V trimming: 3 bases; J trimming: 6 bases; junction bases outside the gene matches: 9. This CDR3 region has 14 residues. The germline gives CDR1 SGHRS, CDR2 YFSETQ. The CDR3 loop is CASSSGEQGSEQYV. DNA for the CDR3: TGCGCCAGCAGCTCGGGCGAACAGGGGTCCGAGCAGTACGTC.

This chain links TRBV15 with TRBJ1-2; no reliable D call. V lost 0 bases, J lost 8 bases, and 16 bases lay in between. Per the germline V gene, CDR1 is LNHNV and CDR2 is YYDKDF (reference sequence). The CDR3 loop spans 15 amino acids. This CDR3 is CATSRDVTQNGGYTF. The CDR3 DNA is TGTGCCACCAGCAGAGACGTGACCCAAAACGGGGGCTACACCTTC.

This clone was observed a few times. The chain has TRBV27 and TRBJ1-5, with 9 bases identical to TRBD1. Germline V lookup: CDR1 MNHEY, CDR2 SMNVEV (reference sequence). This CDR3 has 15 residues. The J segment lost 6 bases and the V segment lost 2 bases, leaving 5 bases of the junction unmatched. CDR3 in DNA: TGTGCCAGCAGTTTAGTGGGACAGGGAGGTCAGCCCCAGCATTTT. Translated: CASSLVGQGGQPQHF.

There are a few counts of this clone. The chain is built from TRBV10-3 and TRBJ1-2; D remains ambiguous. V was cut by 6 bases and J by 1 base, with 15 bases left in between. The germline CDR1 and CDR2 sequences are ENHRY and SYGVKD. The CDR3 runs 15 residues. The CDR3 loop reads CAIRDQGSFNYGYTF. Written as DNA, the CDR3 is TGTGCCATCAGGGATCAAGGCAGTTTTAACTATGGCTACACCTTC.

This clone was recorded once. This chain joins TRBV7-2 and TRBJ1-3, with D unclear. CDR1 is SGHTA, CDR2 FQGNSA, per germline. The CDR3 runs to 14 residues. Trimming removed 4 bases at V and 0 bases at J, with 7 bases between. Here the CDR3 reads CASSSDYSGNTIYF. Here the CDR3 DNA reads TGTGCCAGCAGCTCCGACTACTCTGGAAACACCATATATTTT. Based on the CDR3 plus reference TRBV7-2 and TRBJ1-3, the full variable domain is GAGVSQSPSNKVTEKGKDVELRCDPISGHTALYWYRQSLGQGLEFLIYFQGNSAPDKSGLPSDRFSAERTGGSVSTLTIQRTQQEDSAVYLCASSSDYSGNTIYFGEGSWLTVV.